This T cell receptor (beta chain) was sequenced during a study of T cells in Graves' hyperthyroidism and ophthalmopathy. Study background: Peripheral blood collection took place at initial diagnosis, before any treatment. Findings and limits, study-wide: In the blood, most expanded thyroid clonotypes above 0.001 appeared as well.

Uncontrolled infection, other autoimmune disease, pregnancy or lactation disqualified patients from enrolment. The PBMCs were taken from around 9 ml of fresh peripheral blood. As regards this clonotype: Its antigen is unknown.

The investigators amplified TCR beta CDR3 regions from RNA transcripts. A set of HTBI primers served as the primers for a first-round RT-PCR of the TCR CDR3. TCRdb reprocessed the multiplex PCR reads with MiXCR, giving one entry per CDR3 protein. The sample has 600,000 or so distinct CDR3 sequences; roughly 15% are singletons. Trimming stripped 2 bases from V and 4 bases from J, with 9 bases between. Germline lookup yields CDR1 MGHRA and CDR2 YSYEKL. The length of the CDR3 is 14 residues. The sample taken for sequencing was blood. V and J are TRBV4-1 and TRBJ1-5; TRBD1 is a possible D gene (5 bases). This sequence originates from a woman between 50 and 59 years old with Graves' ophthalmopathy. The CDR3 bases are TGCGCCAGCAGCCAAACGACAGTGAATCAGCCCCAGCATTTT. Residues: CASSQTTVNQPQHF.